This T cell receptor beta chain was captured by sequencing in a study of blood T cell repertoires in COVID-19. Study-level information: Both acute and convalescent COVID-19 samples were obtained from the United States, Italy and Spain.

Authors' methods: Nucleated cell counts were estimated from reference gene primer amplification. Assay: immunoSEQ multiplex PCR; the TCRdb copy retains only in-frame clones and omits some. That table is the source of V, J and clone size, and D and trimming were worked out from the DNA. The sample yields 490,000 or so clones, 70% to 90% seen once. Germline assignment: CDR1 ENHRY and CDR2 SYGVKD. The junction had 9 bases not matched to a gene; V was cut back by 6 bases and J by 2 bases. The CDR3 sequence is 17 residues long. Material: PBMCs or T cells enriched from blood (not recorded which). The chain combines TRBV10-3 with TRBJ2-5; TRBD2 aligns across 13 bases. The TCR comes from a woman aged 55 to 70 who had recovered from COVID-19. The CDR3 nucleotides are TGTGCCATCAGCTTCCTAAGGACTAGCGGGGGACAAGAGACCCAGTACTTC. Protein: CAISFLRTSGGQETQYF.